The sequence of this T cell receptor (beta chain) was determined in a study of STAT5B mutations in CD4+ large granular lymphocyte leukemia. The study's findings and limits: Without putative leukemic clones, patient CD4-sorted repertoires remained more clonal than healthy CD4+ repertoires. 8/27 top patient clones versus 2/35 control clones were TRBV06-family.

V was clipped by 7 bases and J by 3 bases, with 13 bases between them. The germline gives CDR1 SGHTA, CDR2 FQGNSA. The CDR3 contains 13 residues. In its sample, this clone was seen once. As yet, its antigen is unknown. Source study methods: The detection floor for productive clonotype frequency was 2.59 x 10-5. The repertoire was sequenced with immunoSEQ multiplex PCR; TCRdb's copy has only in-frame clones and lacks some. The V and J calls and clone size are taken from that table; D and trimming were inferred from the DNA. The repertoire has nearly 45,000 clones, roughly 85% of them found once; the top ten carry about 2.8%. Buffy coats from healthy blood donors served as controls.

Specimen: CD4+ T cells from blood buffy coats. The origin of this receptor is a human donor in good health. The chain has TRBV7-2 and TRBJ2-7; D might be TRBD1 or TRBD2, each matching 5 bases. CDR3 sequence: CASTPGPIYEQYF. CDR3 nucleotide sequence: TGTGCCAGCACCCCGGGGCCCATCTACGAGCAGTACTTC. The full variable domain, completed using reference TRBV7-2 and TRBJ2-7, is GAGVSQSPSNKVTEKGKDVELRCDPISGHTALYWYRQSLGQGLEFLIYFQGNSAPDKSGLPSDRFSAERTGGSVSTLTIQRTQQEDSAVYLCASTPGPIYEQYFGPGTRLTVT.